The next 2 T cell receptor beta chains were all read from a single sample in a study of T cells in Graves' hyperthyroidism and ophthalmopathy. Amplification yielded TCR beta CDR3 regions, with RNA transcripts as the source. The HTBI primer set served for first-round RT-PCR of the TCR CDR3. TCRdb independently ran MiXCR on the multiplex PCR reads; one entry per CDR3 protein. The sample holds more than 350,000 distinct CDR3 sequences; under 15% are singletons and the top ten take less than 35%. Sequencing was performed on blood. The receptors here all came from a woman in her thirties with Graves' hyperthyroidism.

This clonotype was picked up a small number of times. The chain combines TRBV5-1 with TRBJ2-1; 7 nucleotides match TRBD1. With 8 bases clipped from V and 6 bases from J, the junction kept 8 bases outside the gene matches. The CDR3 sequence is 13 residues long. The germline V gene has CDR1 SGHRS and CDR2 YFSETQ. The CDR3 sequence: CASNRDSLNEQFF. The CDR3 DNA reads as TGCGCCAGTAACCGGGACAGTCTCAATGAGCAGTTCTTC.

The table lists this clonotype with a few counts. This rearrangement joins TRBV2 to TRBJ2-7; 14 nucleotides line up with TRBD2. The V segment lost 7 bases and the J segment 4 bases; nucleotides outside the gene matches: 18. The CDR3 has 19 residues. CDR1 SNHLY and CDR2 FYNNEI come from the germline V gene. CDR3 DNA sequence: TGTGCCAGCACCCAGGAGGGACTAGCGGGGGCGCGCCGGGGGTACGAGCAGTACTTC. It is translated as CASTQEGLAGARRGYEQYF.